The T cell receptor (beta chain) under discussion was sequenced for a study of T cell repertoires in cytomegalovirus infection. About the study: Both CMV infection and a matching HLA type were indicated by public TCR beta signatures.

Whole-study results and caveats: HLA-C-restricted, CMV-specific TCR beta clonotypes were dominant ex vivo.

The germline V gene has CDR1 LGHNA and CDR2 YNFKEQ. V lost 0 bases and J 3 bases, leaving 18 bases between the germline ends. This CDR3 spans 19 amino acids. In TCRdb, the reads were re-called with MiXCR into one record per CDR3 protein. The table records 400,000 or so distinct CDR3 sequences, approximately 30% of them present only once. This clonotype was counted between two and nine times. Its antigen remains unidentified. The V gene is TRBV4-2, the J gene TRBJ1-6; D unresolved. Sequencing used PBMCs. The TCR sequence derives from a human donor in good health (CMV status not recorded). Some clones in this sample may be carry-over from other donors' samples. The CDR3 DNA reads TGTGCCAGCAGCCAAGATCACCCGGGGATCGAGTTCTATAATTCACCCCTCCACTTT. This translates into CASSQDHPGIEFYNSPLHF.